The 27 T cell receptor beta chains presented below share a single source sample, sequenced in a study of early T cells in non-severe SARS-CoV-2 infection. TCRdb processed the 5' RACE reads anew with MiXCR; each CDR3 protein has one entry. The profile shows tens of thousands of distinct CDR3 sequences, around 6% of them singletons. Specimen: whole blood. These receptors originate from an adult who was a healthcare worker with PCR-confirmed SARS-CoV-2 infection or an uninfected control (not recorded which).

This clonotype was detected many times. The chain uses TRBV27 and TRBJ2-1, with TRBD1 matching 8 bases. The trim removed 10 bases at V and 4 bases at J, leaving 3 bases unmatched. The CDR3 is 12 residues long. Germline values: CDR1 MNHEY, CDR2 SMNVEV (reference sequence). CDR3 loop: CATGQGYNEQFF. In DNA form, the CDR3 reads TGTGCCACAGGACAGGGTTACAATGAGCAGTTCTTC.

This clonotype has at least ten counts. The chain employs TRBV14 and TRBJ1-1; TRBD1 aligns across 8 bases. V shed 0 bases and J 0 bases; nucleotides not matched to a gene: 9. Germline V gene sequence: CDR1 SGHDN, CDR2 FVKESK. This CDR3 has 18 amino acids. CDR3 amino acids: CASSQDIGQGSMNTEAFF. The CDR3 DNA sequence: TGTGCCAGCAGCCAAGACATCGGACAGGGTAGCATGAACACTGAAGCTTTCTTT.

This clonotype occurred many times. The rearrangement links TRBV9 to TRBJ2-2; D possibly uses TRBD1 or TRBD2 (5 bases each). V shed 3 bases and J shed 3 bases, with 15 bases lying between them. Germline CDR1 reads SGDLS; CDR2 reads YYNGEE. CDR3 length: 16 residues. CDR3 protein: CASSALAGTDTGELFF. The CDR3 DNA is TGTGCCAGCAGCGCATTGGCCGGGACGGACACCGGGGAGCTGTTTTTT. Combining the CDR3 with reference TRBV9 and TRBJ2-2 gives the whole variable domain DSGVTQTPKHLITATGQRVTLRCSPRSGDLSVYWYQQSLDQGLQFLIQYYNGEERAKGNILERFSAQQFPDLHSELNLSSLELGDSALYFCASSALAGTDTGELFFGEGSRLTVL.

This clonotype was seen ten or more times. The chain recombines TRBV29-1 with TRBJ2-4; possibly TRBD1 or TRBD2 for D (5 bases each). This CDR3 is built from 13 residues. V dropped 7 bases and J dropped 8 bases, with 18 bases sitting between them. CDR1 and CDR2 from the germline V gene are SQVTM and ANQGSEA. CDR3 region: CSALLRDRDIQYF. The CDR3 DNA reads TGCAGCGCCCTACTCCGGGACCGAGACATTCAGTACTTC. Variable domain in full (rest from reference TRBV29-1 and TRBJ2-4): SAVISQKPSRDICQRGTSLTIQCQVDSQVTMMFWYRQQPGQSLTLIATANQGSEATYESGFVIDKFPISRPNLTFSTLTVSNMSPEDSSIYLCSALLRDRDIQYFGAGTRLSVL.

The CDR3: CASSRTGSEYEQYF. Written as DNA, the CDR3 is TGCGCCAGCAGCCGGACAGGGTCAGAGTACGAGCAGTACTTC. The genes are TRBV4-1 and TRBJ2-7; 8 bases map to TRBD1. V shed 4 bases and J 4 bases; nucleotides not matched to a gene: 6. The length of the CDR3 is 14 residues. Germline CDR1 MGHRA, CDR2 YSYEKL.

There are a few counts of this clonotype. CDR3 coding DNA: TGTGCCAGCAGCTTGAGGAGTAAAGACTCCTACGAGCAGTACTTC. Translation: CASSLRSKDSYEQYF. The chain combines TRBV5-6 with TRBJ2-7; unclear D gene. CDR1 is SGHDT, CDR2 YYEEEE, per germline. V was shortened by 1 base and J by 0 bases, with 11 bases between the two germline ends. The CDR3 contains 15 residues.

V usage is TRBV18 and J usage is TRBJ1-5, with 9 bases matching TRBD1. The CDR3 length is 16 residues. After removal of 0 bases from V and 4 bases from J, the junction contained 4 bases not matched to a gene. Germline V gene lookup returns CDR1 KGHSH and CDR2 LQKENI. CDR3 DNA sequence: TGTGCCAGCTCACCACCCGGGACAGGGACGAATCAGCCCCAGCATTTT. Translating it yields CASSPPGTGTNQPQHF.

Many counts were recorded for this clonotype. The chain recombines TRBV19 with TRBJ2-3; no reliable D call. This CDR3 region has 14 residues. Trimming removed 1 base at V and 3 bases at J, with 8 bases between. CDR1 LNHDA and CDR2 SQIVND come from the germline V gene (reference sequence). The CDR3 reads CASSIVSGTDTQYF. In DNA form, the CDR3 reads TGTGCCAGTAGTATAGTTTCTGGGACAGATACGCAGTATTTT. Full variable domain (missing parts from reference TRBV19 and TRBJ2-3): DGGITQSPKYLFRKEGQNVTLSCEQNLNHDAMYWYRQDPGQGLRLIYYSQIVNDFQKGDIAEGYSVSREKKESFPLTVTSAQKNPTAFYLCASSIVSGTDTQYFGPGTRLTVL.

At least ten counts were recorded for this clonotype. A junction boundary mismatches the germline segment, possibly from a read error. The chain joins TRBV12-3 or TRBV12-4 to TRBJ1-2; maybe TRBD1 (6 bases). This CDR3 has 12 amino acids. CDR3 in DNA: TGTGCCAGCAGTCCCAGACAGGCCCTAGGTTCCTTC. Encoded protein: CASSPRQALGSF.

This clonotype was seen ten or more times. J is TRBJ2-1 and V is TRBV25-1; D is undetermined. With 1 base removed from V and 7 bases from J, the gap between germline ends came to 11 bases. CDR1 is MGHDK, CDR2 SYGVNS, per germline. The CDR3 has 14 amino acids. CDR3 nucleotides: TGTGCCAGCAGTGAATTAGACGTCCGAAATGAGCAGTTCTTC. This sequence encodes CASSELDVRNEQFF.

At least ten counts were recorded for this clonotype. V usage is TRBV28 and J usage is TRBJ2-2; a weak D match, TRBD1 (5 bases). The CDR3 is 14 residues long. Per the germline V gene, CDR1 is MDHEN and CDR2 is SYDVKM. Trimming pared 3 bases from V and 2 bases from J, leaving 7 bases between. Here the CDR3 reads CASSFDRNTGELFF. For the CDR3, the DNA is TGTGCCAGCAGTTTCGACAGAAACACCGGGGAGCTGTTTTTT.

This clonotype was counted ten times or more. The CDR3 loop is CASSLDASGGYNEQFF. CDR3 DNA sequence: TGCGCCAGCAGCTTAGACGCCAGCGGGGGGTACAATGAGCAGTTCTTC. The gene calls are TRBV5-1 and TRBJ2-1; 9 bases line up with TRBD2. J gave up 4 bases and V 2 bases, and 7 bases lay outside the gene matches. Germline CDR1 reads SGHRS; CDR2 reads YFSETQ. The CDR3 spans 16 residues.

This clonotype was counted many times. The chain has TRBV11-2 and TRBJ1-6, with D uncertain. Looked up from germline, CDR1 is SGHAT and CDR2 is FQNNGV. The CDR3 spans 13 residues. The germline V and J ends were trimmed by 0 bases and 7 bases, with 4 bases remaining between them. CDR3 DNA: TGTGCCAGCAGCTTAGATCGGAATTCACCCCTCCACTTT. This sequence encodes CASSLDRNSPLHF. Full variable domain (rest looked up from reference TRBV11-2 and TRBJ1-6): EAGVAQSPRYKIIEKRQSVAFWCNPISGHATLYWYQQILGQGPKLLIQFQNNGVVDDSQLPKDRFSAERLKGVDSTLKIQPAKLEDSAVYLCASSLDRNSPLHFGNGTRLTVT.

This clonotype occurred a few times. The chain combines TRBV5-1 with TRBJ2-7; no clear D gene. Germline V gives CDR1 SGHRS, CDR2 YFSETQ. The CDR3 covers 15 residues. Trimming removed 4 bases from V and 0 bases from J, with 14 bases in between. CDR3 DNA: TGCGCCAGCAGCCTAAGGTTCAGCACCTCCTACGAGCAGTACTTC. It encodes CASSLRFSTSYEQYF. Variable domain in full (rest from reference TRBV5-1 and TRBJ2-7): KAGVTQTPRYLIKTRGQQVTLSCSPISGHRSVSWYQQTPGQGLQFLFEYFSETQRNKGNFPGRFSGRQFSNSRSEMNVSTLELGDSALYLCASSLRFSTSYEQYFGPGTRLTVT.

The V gene is TRBV7-9, the J gene TRBJ2-2; perhaps TRBD1 as D (5 bases). The ends were cut back, 4 bases at V and 0 bases at J, with 12 bases in the middle. CDR1 and CDR2 (germline): SEHNR, FQNEAQ (reference sequence). This CDR3 region has 16 residues. CDR3 protein: CASSYQGSANTGELFF. CDR3 sequence (DNA): TGTGCCAGCAGCTATCAGGGATCCGCGAACACCGGGGAGCTGTTTTTT. The complete variable domain, with remaining parts taken from reference TRBV7-9 and TRBJ2-2, reads DTGVSQNPRHKITKRGQNVTFRCDPISEHNRLYWYRQTLGQGPEFLTYFQNEAQLEKSRLLSDRFSAERPKGSFSTLEIQRTEQGDSAMYLCASSYQGSANTGELFFGEGSRLTVL.

The table lists this clonotype with many counts. V usage is TRBV20-1 and J usage is TRBJ1-6; 7 nucleotides line up with TRBD1. The V gene's germline CDR1 is DFQATT and CDR2 SNEGSKA (reference sequence). The CDR3 covers 14 residues. Unmatched junction bases numbered 8, after V lost 7 bases and J lost 5 bases. The CDR3 DNA sequence: TGCAGTGTCCCGACAGGGACCGATAATTCACCCCTCCACTTT. Translating it yields CSVPTGTDNSPLHF.

The chain links TRBV6-5 to TRBJ2-6, with TRBD1 identical over 8 bases. CDR1 is MNHEY, CDR2 SVGAGI, per germline. This CDR3 comprises 19 residues. V shed 2 bases and J 1 base; nucleotides not matched to a gene: 10. CDR3 protein: CASSYETGALLSGANVLTF. In DNA form, the CDR3 reads TGTGCCAGCAGTTACGAGACAGGGGCCTTATTGTCTGGGGCCAACGTCCTGACTTTC.

The chain is built from TRBV7-9 and TRBJ1-1, with no clear D. The CDR3 sequence is 14 residues long. Germline lookup yields CDR1 SEHNR and CDR2 FQNEAQ (reference sequence). The V end lost 0 bases, the J end lost 1 base, and 6 bases lay between the germline ends. CDR3 nucleotide sequence: TGTGCCAGCAGCTTAGCCATTGCGAACACTGAAGCTTTCTTT. Protein sequence: CASSLAIANTEAFF.

This chain joins TRBV29-1 and TRBJ2-3, with D possibly matching TRBD1 (5 bases). The germline gives CDR1 SQVTM, CDR2 ANQGSEA. The CDR3 totals 13 residues. With 4 bases removed from V and 0 bases from J, the gap between germline ends came to 8 bases. The CDR3: CSVVTGSTDTQYF. As DNA, the CDR3 is TGCAGCGTTGTCACAGGTAGCACAGATACGCAGTATTTT.

This clonotype was detected ten times or more. The chain uses TRBV27 and TRBJ2-3; 7 bases agree with TRBD1. The V gene end was trimmed by 10 bases and the J gene end by 1 base; junction bases not matched to a gene: 8. The CDR3 length is 14 residues. Per germline, CDR1 MNHEY and CDR2 SMNVEV (reference sequence). This chain's CDR3 is CATSDRAGTDTQYF. As DNA, the CDR3 is TGTGCCACCTCAGACAGGGCGGGCACAGATACGCAGTATTTT.

Only a few counts were recorded for this clonotype. The chain uses TRBV7-2 and TRBJ1-3, with D possibly matching TRBD1 (5 bases). The CDR3 length is 17 residues. Germline V gene lookup returns CDR1 SGHTA and CDR2 FQGNSA. V gave up 5 bases and J gave up 0 bases, with 17 bases separating them. CDR3 residues: CASSKGTFPSSGNTIYF. The DNA for the CDR3 is TGTGCCAGCAGCAAAGGGACTTTTCCAAGCTCTGGAAACACCATATATTTT.

This clonotype has ten or more counts. The chain is built from TRBV3-1 and TRBJ2-1, with D maybe TRBD1 (7 bases). CDR1 and CDR2 from the germline V gene are LGHDT and YNNKEL (reference sequence). The CDR3 runs 16 residues. With 0 bases removed from V and 6 bases from J, the gap between germline ends came to 15 bases. The CDR3 is CASSQEGQGGSNEQFF. CDR3 nucleotides: TGTGCCAGCAGCCAAGAAGGGCAGGGGGGTTCCAATGAGCAGTTCTTC.

This clonotype was seen many times. The rearrangement links TRBV5-4 to TRBJ2-3; no clear D gene. Per germline, CDR1 SGHNT and CDR2 YYREEE (reference sequence). Between the trimmed V and J ends, which lost 0 bases and 0 bases, there was a span of 5 bases. The length of the CDR3 is 14 residues. CDR3 protein: CASSLDQSTDTQYF. In DNA form, the CDR3 reads TGTGCCAGCAGCTTGGATCAGAGCACAGATACGCAGTATTTT.

There are many counts of this clonotype. Here the CDR3 reads CASSYSRGYGDEQFF. The CDR3 region has the DNA TGTGCCAGCAGTTACTCACGGGGCTACGGGGATGAGCAGTTCTTC. The V call is TRBV6-5, the J call TRBJ2-1, with D perhaps being TRBD1 or TRBD2 (5 bases each). CDR3 length equals 15 residues. Trimming removed 0 bases at V and 8 bases at J, with 14 bases between. From germline, CDR1 is MNHEY and CDR2 SVGAGI.

This clonotype was detected only a few times. The chain uses TRBV28 and TRBJ2-4; perhaps TRBD2 as D (7 bases). This CDR3 contains 16 residues. Trimming took off 2 bases at V and 9 bases at J, with 20 bases between the two ends. Germline V gene data show CDR1 as MDHEN and CDR2 as SYDVKM. The DNA for the CDR3 is TGTGCCAGCAGTTTACGGGCGGGGGCCAAATCGATCATTCAGTACTTC. Translation gives CASSLRAGAKSIIQYF.

Note on this clonotype: A clone one base away is much larger, so this may be a read error. The J gene is TRBJ1-6, the V gene TRBV19; D remains ambiguous. Germline V gene lookup returns CDR1 LNHDA and CDR2 SQIVND (reference sequence). The CDR3 covers 14 residues. The CDR3 reads CASSAGEILAPPHF. In DNA form, the CDR3 reads TGTGCCAGTAGTGCGGGTGAAATTTTGGCACCCCCCCACTTT.

The chain carries TRBV7-2 and TRBJ1-6; D not resolved. V dropped 6 bases and J dropped 9 bases, with 12 bases sitting between them. This CDR3 region has 13 residues. The germline V gene encodes CDR1 SGHTA and CDR2 FQGNSA. This CDR3 is CASSTQSRSPLHF. In nucleotides, the CDR3 is TGTGCCAGCAGTACACAAAGCCGTTCACCCCTCCACTTT.